A single sample is the source of the 14 T cell receptor beta chains below, sequenced in a study of control samples from healthy donors and cancer patients. This table comes from immunoSEQ multiplex PCR, and its TCRdb copy is limited to in-frame clones, with some not included. Found here are 150,000 to 180,000 clones, 93% of them singletons; the top ten hold more than 2%. The sample consisted of blood. These receptor sequences come from a man between 45 and 60 years old in good health.

The rearrangement joins TRBV4-1 to TRBJ1-5; no definite D call. This CDR3 has 19 amino acids. Germline V CDR1 and CDR2: MGHRA, YSYEKL. Trimming removed 0 bases from V and 1 base from J, with 19 bases in between. Here the CDR3 reads CASSQDFGPRTGSNQPQHF. In nucleotides, the CDR3 is TGCGCCAGCAGCCAAGATTTTGGGCCCCGGACGGGGAGCAATCAGCCCCAGCATTTT.

The chain combines TRBV10-1 with TRBJ2-3, with TRBD2 identical over 11 bases. The germline CDR1 and CDR2 sequences are WNHNN and SYGVQD (reference sequence). The CDR3 length is 16 residues. The V gene end was trimmed by 7 bases and the J gene end by 4 bases; junction bases not matched to a gene: 10. CDR3 in DNA: TGCGCCAGCACCCAGGGACTAGCGGAAGGGGCAGATACGCAGTATTTT. This gives the protein CASTQGLAEGADTQYF.

This clone is a singleton in its sample. The chain joins TRBV18 to TRBJ2-2; tentatively, D is TRBD1 (5 bases). V was clipped by 3 bases and J by 3 bases, with 11 bases between them. Germline V CDR1 and CDR2: KGHSH, LQKENI. There are 15 residues in the CDR3. The CDR3 DNA is TGTGCCAGCTCACCCCGGCTAGGGGACACCGGGGAGCTGTTTTTT. It codes for CASSPRLGDTGELFF.

The chain has TRBV15 and TRBJ2-7; D might be TRBD2 (6 bases). V lost 5 bases to trimming and J lost 4 bases, with 21 bases between them. The CDR3 is 16 amino acids. Germline CDR1 and CDR2: LNHNV and YYDKDF (reference sequence). CDR3: CATSGRTGLPNYEQYF. CDR3 in DNA: TGTGCCACCAGCGGTAGAACGGGACTCCCCAATTACGAGCAGTACTTC.

The chain carries TRBV27 and TRBJ1-6, with D uncertain. Between the trimmed V and J ends, which lost 3 bases and 5 bases, there was a span of 11 bases. This CDR3 contains 15 residues. Germline CDR1 and CDR2: MNHEY and SMNVEV (reference sequence). The CDR3 loop reads CASSLEGLNNSPLHF. Here the CDR3 DNA reads TGTGCCAGCAGTTTGGAGGGCCTAAATAATTCACCCCTCCACTTT.

The chain has TRBV5-1 and TRBJ1-1, with 9 nucleotides matching TRBD1. This CDR3 comprises 13 residues. Losses at the gene ends were 7 bases for V and 5 bases for J; bases not matched to a gene: 6. Germline CDR1 and CDR2: SGHRS and YFSETQ. CDR3 loop: CASSGTGWTEAFF. In DNA form, the CDR3 reads TGCGCCAGCTCCGGGACAGGGTGGACTGAAGCTTTCTTT.

This rearrangement joins TRBV6-5 to TRBJ1-2; TRBD1 might be the D (6 bases). The CDR3 length is 15 residues. V was clipped by 6 bases and J by 0 bases, with 14 bases between them. The germline V gene has CDR1 MNHEY and CDR2 SVGAGI. The CDR3 reads CASRGGGPPNYGYTF. In DNA, the CDR3 is TGTGCCAGCAGAGGGGGGGGACCACCTAACTATGGCTACACCTTC.

V is TRBV7-9 and J is TRBJ1-5, with D maybe TRBD1 (5 bases). Germline V gene sequence: CDR1 SEHNR, CDR2 FQNEAQ (reference sequence). The CDR3 loop spans 17 amino acids. V was trimmed by 4 bases and J by 4 bases, leaving 20 bases between them. The CDR3 DNA sequence: TGTGCCAGCAGCTCCGGGACGTCAGGCCATGGGAATCAGCCCCAGCATTTT. Translated: CASSSGTSGHGNQPQHF.

The CDR3: CASSPGLAGVGKTQYF. The DNA of the CDR3 is TGTGCCAGCAGTCCTGGACTAGCGGGAGTCGGGAAGACCCAGTACTTC. The rearrangement joins TRBV9 to TRBJ2-5; 13 nucleotides match TRBD2. The junction had 10 bases not matched to a gene; V was cut back by 5 bases and J by 6 bases. The CDR3 spans 16 residues. The germline gives CDR1 SGDLS, CDR2 YYNGEE. Looking up the rest from reference TRBV9 and TRBJ2-5 gives the full variable domain: DSGVTQTPKHLITATGQRVTLRCSPRSGDLSVYWYQQSLDQGLQFLIQYYNGEERAKGNILERFSAQQFPDLHSELNLSSLELGDSALYFCASSPGLAGVGKTQYFGPGTRLLVL.

This clone was counted a single time. The chain is built from TRBV4-1 and TRBJ1-5, with D unresolved. V dropped 0 bases and J dropped 5 bases, with 14 bases sitting between them. This CDR3 has 16 residues. The germline V gene has CDR1 MGHRA and CDR2 YSYEKL. CDR3 amino acids: CASSQEVVGGHQPQHF. In DNA, the CDR3 is TGCGCCAGCAGCCAAGAGGTAGTTGGAGGGCATCAGCCCCAGCATTTT.

The V and J genes are TRBV7-9 and TRBJ2-2; D is unresolved. From germline, CDR1 is SEHNR and CDR2 FQNEAQ (reference sequence). The CDR3 loop spans 14 amino acids. V lost 2 bases to trimming and J lost 2 bases, with 6 bases between them. CDR3 DNA sequence: TGTGCCAGCAGCTTACGGTTAAACACCGGGGAGCTGTTTTTT. This codes for CASSLRLNTGELFF.

This clone has a single count. The chain recombines TRBV2 with TRBJ2-4, with D perhaps matching TRBD2 (5 bases). The CDR3 is 13 amino acids. Trimming pared 4 bases from V and 3 bases from J, leaving 7 bases between. Germline loops: CDR1 SNHLY, CDR2 FYNNEI. The CDR3 nucleotides are TGTGCCAGCAGTGGAGGGTACAAAAACATTCAGTACTTC. It codes for CASSGGYKNIQYF.

The chain employs TRBV11-2 and TRBJ2-5, with D tentatively TRBD1 or TRBD2 (5 bases each). Germline CDR1 reads SGHAT; CDR2 reads FQNNGV. This CDR3 is built from 14 residues. Trimming cost V 5 bases and J 3 bases, with 13 bases left between them. Here the CDR3 DNA reads TGTGCCAGCAGCGCCCCCCGGGACGAAGAGACCCAGTACTTC. Amino acids: CASSAPRDEETQYF.

The CDR3 DNA sequence: TGTGCCAGCAGTTTAGAGGGGTTCTTAGGGCCCCAGCATTTT. Protein product: CASSLEGFLGPQHF. The chain employs TRBV27 and TRBJ1-5; D possibly corresponds to TRBD1 (5 bases). The germline V gene encodes CDR1 MNHEY and CDR2 SMNVEV (reference sequence). The CDR3 consists of 14 residues. V was trimmed by 2 bases and J by 9 bases, leaving 14 bases between them.